These T cell receptor beta chains were read from a single sample in a study of blood T cells in healthy people across ages. Each CDR3 protein gets one entry after TCRdb re-called the 5' RACE reads with MiXCR. The sample holds roughly 700,000 distinct CDR3 sequences; more than 20% are singletons and the top ten take 9.4%. Another study also made use of these data, one on T cells of mothers and their children.

Sample: blood. The origin of the receptors is a boy aged 5-17 years in good health. Both conserved end residues are trimmed from each CDR3. The order of the fields is J gene, V gene, D gene, CDR3 protein. A D gene is named only where the DNA matches it firmly.

J: TRBJ2-7
V: TRBV4-2
D: TRBD2
CDR3: ASSQDLAGGLNYEQY

J: TRBJ2-5
V: TRBV29-1
D: NA
CDR3: SVGGFGQETQY

J: TRBJ2-3
V: TRBV5-1
D: TRBD2
CDR3: ASSLVGGRGTDTQY

J: TRBJ2-4
V: TRBV28
D: NA
CDR3: ASRDGKNIQY

J: TRBJ2-6
V: TRBV7-9
D: NA
CDR3: ASSFDLPNSSGANVLT

J: TRBJ2-5
V: TRBV4-1
D: NA
CDR3: ASRLRDRGLETQY

J: TRBJ2-1
V: TRBV6-5
D: TRBD2
CDR3: ASSYPMGGEYNEQF

J: TRBJ1-4
V: TRBV7-2
D: TRBD1
CDR3: ASSHWDRGVTNEKLF

J: TRBJ2-2
V: TRBV11-3
D: NA
CDR3: ASSMGRGFGELF

J: TRBJ2-7
V: TRBV18
D: NA
CDR3: ASSPVIRTGLYEQY

J: TRBJ2-5
V: TRBV7-9
D: NA
CDR3: ASSSDGQETQY

J: TRBJ2-7
V: TRBV7-2
D: NA
CDR3: ASSLRASTYEQY

J: TRBJ2-1
V: TRBV6-5
D: TRBD1
CDR3: ASSSDRVYNEQF

J: TRBJ2-7
V: TRBV10-1
D: NA
CDR3: ASSPDPTREQY

J: TRBJ2-1
V: TRBV11-2
D: NA
CDR3: ASSPMTGPYNEQF

J: TRBJ1-3
V: TRBV28
D: NA
CDR3: ATRVAAGNTIY

J: TRBJ2-1
V: TRBV20-1
D: NA
CDR3: SADSGESTSYNEQF

J: TRBJ2-1
V: TRBV7-6
D: NA
CDR3: AGSLASYNEQF

J: TRBJ2-3
V: TRBV4-1
D: TRBD2
CDR3: ASSPLGLAAGGDTQY

J: TRBJ2-2
V: TRBV4-2
D: NA
CDR3: ASSRTDGENTGELF

J: TRBJ2-6
V: TRBV20-1
D: TRBD1
CDR3: SAHTGAGANVLT

J: TRBJ2-5
V: TRBV5-5
D: TRBD1
CDR3: ASSRGRGLQETQY

J: TRBJ2-3
V: TRBV20-1
D: NA
CDR3: SARDLLSARSTDTQY

J: NA
V: TRBV5-1
D: TRBD2
CDR3: ASSLATSVNLNEQF

J: NA
V: TRBV2
D: NA
CDR3: ASSEALGGNEQF

J: TRBJ2-1
V: TRBV12-3/TRBV12-4
D: NA
CDR3: ASSRTANEQF

J: NA
V: TRBV7-2
D: TRBD2
CDR3: ASSSVELAAIQETQY

J: TRBJ2-7
V: TRBV10-3
D: NA
CDR3: AISEVGGNHEQY

J: NA
V: TRBV11-3
D: NA
CDR3: ASSLDRVGEQF

J: TRBJ1-5
V: TRBV28
D: NA
CDR3: ASSSLYSNQPQH

J: TRBJ2-5
V: TRBV28
D: TRBD2
CDR3: ASSKVGGKTQY

J: TRBJ2-4
V: TRBV28
D: NA
CDR3: ASSPMFSGAKNIQY

J: TRBJ2-2
V: TRBV11-2
D: NA
CDR3: ASSLAGGGHEELF

J: TRBJ1-4
V: TRBV6-2/TRBV6-3
D: NA
CDR3: ASSLDSEDATNEKLF

J: TRBJ2-5
V: TRBV6-1
D: NA
CDR3: ASSDSMGFGETQY

J: TRBJ2-1
V: TRBV7-2
D: NA
CDR3: ATAYRGGYNEQF

J: TRBJ2-1
V: TRBV4-1
D: TRBD2
CDR3: ASSQSGTSAYNEQF

J: TRBJ2-2
V: TRBV11-2
D: NA
CDR3: ASSFGPNTGELF

J: TRBJ2-3
V: TRBV20-1
D: TRBD2
CDR3: SARTSGRTTDTQY

J: TRBJ2-7
V: TRBV21-1
D: NA
CDR3: ASSKSPLDRQGIGEQY

J: TRBJ1-2
V: TRBV27
D: NA
CDR3: ASSLQGQYGYT

J: TRBJ2-7
V: TRBV2
D: TRBD1
CDR3: ASSGGDRGPHEQY

J: NA
V: TRBV7-2
D: NA
CDR3: ASSLRGTFTRYEQY

J: TRBJ2-7
V: TRBV27
D: TRBD1
CDR3: ASRPDREHYEQY

J: TRBJ2-5
V: TRBV20-1
D: NA
CDR3: SAPSWDSDYQETQY

J: TRBJ2-2
V: TRBV7-9
D: NA
CDR3: ASSAPRGRSNTGELF

J: NA
V: TRBV18
D: NA
CDR3: ASSPLASLSYEQY

J: TRBJ2-5
V: TRBV14
D: NA
CDR3: ASSQDAVVGGQETQY

J: TRBJ1-2
V: TRBV5-5
D: TRBD1
CDR3: ASSGPGTGQGYT

J: TRBJ2-1
V: TRBV7-2
D: NA
CDR3: ASSFGGSGSYNEQF